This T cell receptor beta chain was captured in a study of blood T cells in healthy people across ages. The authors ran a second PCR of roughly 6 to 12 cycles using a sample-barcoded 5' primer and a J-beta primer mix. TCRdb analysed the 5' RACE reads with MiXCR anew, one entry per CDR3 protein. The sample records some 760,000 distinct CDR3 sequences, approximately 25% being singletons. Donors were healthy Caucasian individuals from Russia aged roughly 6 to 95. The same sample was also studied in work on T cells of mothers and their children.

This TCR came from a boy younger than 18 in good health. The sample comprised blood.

As DNA, the CDR3 is TGTGCCAGCAGCTTAGCGGGTGTCGGTGCGAAAGAAGAGACCCAGTACTTC. Amino acids: CASSLAGVGAKEETQYF. The chain is built from TRBV7-9 and TRBJ2-5; D gene unclear. This CDR3 is built from 17 residues. Trimming shortened V by 0 bases and J by 3 bases, and 17 bases separated the two germline ends. Germline V gene data show CDR1 as SEHNR and CDR2 as FQNEAQ (reference sequence).